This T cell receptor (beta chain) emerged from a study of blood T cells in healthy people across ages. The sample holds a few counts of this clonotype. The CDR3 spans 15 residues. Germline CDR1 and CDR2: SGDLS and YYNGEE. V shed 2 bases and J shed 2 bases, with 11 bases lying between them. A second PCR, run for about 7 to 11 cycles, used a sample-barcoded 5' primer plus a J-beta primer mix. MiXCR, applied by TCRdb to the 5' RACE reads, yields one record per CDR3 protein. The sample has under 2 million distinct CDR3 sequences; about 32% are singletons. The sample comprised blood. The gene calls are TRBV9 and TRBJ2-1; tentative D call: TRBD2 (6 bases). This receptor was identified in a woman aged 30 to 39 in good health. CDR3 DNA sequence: TGTGCCAGCAGCGTCTCTAGCGACACCTACAATGAGCAGTTCTTC. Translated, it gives CASSVSSDTYNEQFF.